This TCR beta chain stems from a study of T-cell memory formation after mild COVID-19. CDR1 and CDR2 from the germline V gene are MNHEY and SMNVEV (reference sequence). The CDR3 runs 14 residues. Losses at the gene ends were 6 bases for V and 9 bases for J; bases not matched to a gene: 7. This clonotype has ten or more counts. After 5'RACE with constant-segment primers, TCR alpha and TCR beta cDNA libraries carrying sample barcodes and UMIs were obtained. TCRdb reprocessed the 5' RACE reads via MiXCR and lists one record per CDR3 protein. The sample lists tens of thousands of distinct CDR3 sequences, about 15% occurring once.

This clonotype was sampled from a man younger than 35 who had mild COVID-19 (a few samples of this study predate the infection). Cell type and time point are not known. The specimen sequenced was PBMCs or a T cell subset sorted from them (not recorded which). The J gene is TRBJ1-6, the V gene TRBV27; TRBD1 matches 8 bases. For the CDR3, the DNA is TGTGCCAGCAGATCAGGGGGCGGGGGTTCACCCCTCCACTTT. Translated: CASRSGGGGSPLHF.